The next 3 T cell receptor beta chains were all read from a single sample in a study of blood T cell repertoires in COVID-19. Clones were read by immunoSEQ multiplex PCR, and TCRdb kept only the in-frame ones, dropping some. The sample includes approximately 160,000 clones, 90% seen only once; the top ten take 15% to 20%. The sample taken for sequencing was peripheral blood. Receptors were obtained from a man aged 55 to 70 with active or convalescent COVID-19.

The rearrangement uses TRBV11-3 and TRBJ2-6; D is uncertain. Germline V CDR1 and CDR2: SGHNT, YENEEA. V was shortened by 1 base and J by 1 base, with 8 bases between the two germline ends. CDR3 length: 16 amino acids. The CDR3 coding sequence is TGTGCCAGCAGCTTAGGCGGCAGTTCTGGGGCCAACGTCCTGACTTTC. Its translation is CASSLGGSSGANVLTF. The full variable domain, completed using reference TRBV11-3 and TRBJ2-6, is EAGVVQSPRYKIIEKKQPVAFWCNPISGHNTLYWYLQNLGQGPELLIRYENEEAVDDSQLPKDRFSAERLKGVDSTLKIQPAELGDSAVYLCASSLGGSSGANVLTFGAGSRLTVL.

In DNA form, the CDR3 reads TGCGCCAGCAGCGCGGGATCTAACACAGATACGCAGTATTTT. It is translated as CASSAGSNTDTQYF. The chain couples TRBV5-1 to TRBJ2-3; D is possibly TRBD2 (6 bases). In germline, CDR1 is SGHRS, CDR2 YFSETQ. The germline V and J ends were trimmed by 4 bases and 2 bases, with 11 bases remaining between them. The CDR3 length is 14 residues.

V is TRBV18 and J is TRBJ1-3, with a tentative D call TRBD1 (5 bases). V lost 8 bases to trimming and J lost 2 bases, with 16 bases between them. Germline lookup yields CDR1 KGHSH and CDR2 LQKENI. The CDR3 runs 15 residues. CDR3 in amino acids: CASAQGSGPGNTIYF. CDR3 nucleotide sequence: TGTGCCAGCGCGCAGGGTTCGGGTCCTGGAAACACCATATATTTT.